The source of this T cell receptor (beta chain) is a study of cytomegalovirus exposure and HLA in healthy donors listed by TCRdb under 2017. About the study as a whole: According to an earlier analysis of several hundred of the donors, roughly 180 million T cells yielded 117 million unique TCR beta sequences and 250 to 350 Gb of sequence data. A later analysis re-analyzed previously published TCR beta repertoires from several hundred donors and added high-resolution HLA genotyping to study TCR occurrence patterns. Genome-wide SNP genotypes for about 55% of the 666 donors were used in a later genetic analysis, which treated that subset as a discovery cohort. The study profiled the T cell repertoires of 666 subjects by immunosequencing and related them to cytomegalovirus serostatus. To predict cytomegalovirus infection status, the study brought together high-throughput TCR immunosequencing, statistical association of individual TCRs with disease status, and machine learning. Donor age, sex, ethnicity and CMV serostatus were collected together with the repertoire data. Typing coverage varied by locus: about 629-630 donors for A, B, C, DRB1 and DQB1; roughly 520 for DQA1; approximately 570 for DPA1; roughly 470 for DPB1. In addition to the first cohort of 650 to 800 subjects, a separate validation cohort of around 110 different subjects was used. Roughly 300 gigabases of sequencing data and 80 million or so unique TCR sequences were included in an early release covering several hundred HLA-typed donors. The study aimed to test whether signatures of past pathogen exposure could be identified by cataloging public T cell receptors. Class I and class II HLA loci were covered by the typing at four-digit resolution. Every repertoire in the discovery cohort had been generated on one and the same sequencing platform. Because of strong linkage in the cohort, five DR-DQ haplotypes were treated as single units for association and clustering. Rather than drawing on any new phenotypic data, the later analysis identified candidate immune exposures from TCR beta sequences and the way those sequences occurred across donors. In an earlier analysis of 587 of the donors, high-throughput TCR beta sequencing was used to judge whether each TCR beta V gene segment behaved as functional or pseudogenic. Among some 410 genotyped donors of the cohort, an average of about 220,000 unique TCR beta nucleotide sequences was sequenced per donor, of which approximately 18% were non-productive. The genetic ancestry cluster associated with self-reported Caucasian donors included over 80% of the roughly 410 genotyped donors. Here is what the overall study found, with its caveats: This cohort had only TCR beta chains sequenced, and the lack of alpha or paired-chain data limited which features could be detected. The earlier analysis of nearly 600 of the donors excluded some 15 rarely observed V segments, including chromosome 9 orphons, because counts were too low. Broadly in line with IMGT annotations, most TCR beta V segments showed up in productive rearrangements about 90% or about 30% of the time in an earlier analysis of several hundred of the donors. A later analysis associated 16,951 TCR beta sequences with specific HLA alleles at a false discovery rate of 0.05. A total of some 180 TCR beta chains were listed by the study as associated with cytomegalovirus. Most TCR sequences were observed very rarely across donors, whereas some public TCRs were present in many individuals. A further reported finding was that TCR beta sequences accurately predicted the HLA-A and HLA-B alleles for most subjects in the first cohort. The authors suggested that the approach could potentially be extended to other disease states and immunological phenotypes. Compared with the roughly 670-donor mean, donors in an Asian-associated ancestry cluster had fewer N-insertions in productive TCRs, according to a later genetic analysis. Because HLA typing was unavailable for some donors at each locus, only the typed subset was used in association tests. Immune exposure information for the cohort was limited to CMV serostatus. Some IMGT-functional V segments, including TRBV6-2 and TRBV6-3, could not be distinguished by the 87-base-pair reads and were therefore excluded. A group of highly shared sequence variants was considered likely to be a technical artifact of the sequencing pipeline. Correlated functional status among segregating V segments might reflect linkage disequilibrium, but an unknown experimental factor could not be ruled out. When HLA alleles, especially DR and DQ, strongly co-occurred, TCR associations were difficult to assign to individual alleles. A later genetic analysis associated a missense DCLRE1C variant with V-gene and J-gene trimming of TCR beta chains, and an independent cohort replicated the association. Most CMV-associated TCR beta chains appeared to be HLA-restricted in a later analysis, and the HLA associations seemed to be driven largely by CMV exposure. In a later analysis, HLA-associated TCR beta chains were found to be more clonally expanded and to have lower generation probabilities than equally common non-associated chains. In a later analysis, several top co-occurrence clusters were reported to appear linked to parvovirus B19, influenza, CMV and Epstein-Barr virus. In a later analysis, TCR association rates were found to vary across HLA loci, with the most associated TCRs seen for DRB1 alleles and the fewest for HLA-C alleles. The classifier was reported to diagnose cytomegalovirus status with high specificity and sensitivity in both the original cohort and the validation cohort. A few of the identified cytomegalovirus-associated TCR beta chains were confirmed in vitro to be specific for cytomegalovirus antigens. Presence/absence analyses assumed roughly uniform sequencing depth across donors, an assumption that may not hold.

Reading the germline V gene gives CDR1 SGHTA and CDR2 FQGNSA. Its CDR3 holds 16 amino acids, cysteine through phenylalanine. Left in the record is the CDR3 DNA by itself, 48 bases read in frame from the first base. The junction shows trimming of 4 bases on V and 4 bases on J, and the gene matches do not reach 5 bases of it. Of note for this clone: The target of this receptor is not known. No much larger clone is present one base from it, and per-base qualities are unavailable. The sample holds other DNA sequences that translate to the same CDR3.

The cohort comprised under 700 healthy bone marrow donors. At the time of sampling, all cohort members were nominally healthy, though unrecorded immune exposures were likely present. The donor tested CMV seronegative and was one of the 352 seronegative cohort members. A peripheral blood sample was collected from each donor, and TCR beta sequencing was performed on peripheral blood mononuclear cells. The Qiagen DNeasy Blood Extraction Kit was used to extract genomic DNA from the blood cell samples. The method was the immunoSEQ multiplex PCR assay. The multiplex PCR relied on a mix of 60 forward primers for TCR Vbeta segments and 13 reverse primers for TCR Jbeta segments. The CDR3 region of rearranged TCR beta genes was amplified from genomic DNA by a multiplex PCR assay. Amplified TCR beta libraries were sequenced as 87-base-pair reads on the Illumina HiSeq System. In the original analysis: A later analysis counted some 74 million unique TCR beta chains across the 690 or so repertoires, and 9 million to 14 million of these chains were shared by at least two donors. To remove PCR and sequencing errors, raw reads were error-corrected and collapsed into unique sequences using a nearest-neighbor algorithm that merged closely related sequences. Alignment of CDR3 sequences to IMGT reference sequences was used to assign V, D and J gene segments. For a sequence to be retained, at least a six-nucleotide match to both a V gene segment and a J gene segment was required. A rearrangement counted as productive if the CDR3 had no stop codons and remained in frame with V and J, and every other rearrangement counted as non-productive. Following IMGT convention, CDR3 was defined as the stretch from the second conserved V-encoded cysteine to the conserved J-encoded phenylalanine. The earlier analysis of some 580 of the donors excluded any sequence lacking an unambiguous match to a single V gene segment. An earlier analysis of 587 of the donors called V segments functional above 56.7% productive rearrangements and segregating when the between-donor standard deviation exceeded 5%. A statistical classification framework was built to diagnose cytomegalovirus status from the catalog of TCR beta chain sequences. A later analysis assigned V and J genes by comparing TCR nucleotide sequences with IMGT/GENE-DB human TR gene sequences. Using the TCRdist pipeline, a later analysis assigned CDR3 sequences along with most-parsimonious VDJ recombination scenarios. In a later analysis, every TCR beta chain was defined by the combination of its CDR3 amino acid sequence and its V-gene family, and reads without a unique V-gene family were dropped. To address suspected cross-contamination and a sequencing artifact, a later analysis removed some 620 highly shared, low-generation-probability nucleotide sequences. In a later analysis, a clonal expansion index for each public chain was calculated from normalized within-repertoire ranks of inferred template counts. In a later analysis, generation probabilities were computed using a VDJ recombination model fitted to out-of-frame rearrangements, and the results were checked against IGoR. A later analysis scored TCR-TCR, TCR-HLA and TCR-CMV co-occurrence with hypergeometric tests, applying a repertoire-size bias correction to TCR pairs. False discovery rates were estimated in a later analysis by permuting HLA or CMV assignments 20 times. In a later analysis, co-occurring TCRs were grouped with DBSCAN, and TCRdist sequence similarity was added when clustering was performed within HLA-allele-positive subsets. For co-occurrence clustering, repertoires with fewer than 30,000 or more than 120,000 public chains were excluded, along with five repertoires with anomalous nucleotide sharing. In its TCRdb copy, this immuneACCESS table keeps in-frame sequences only and misses some clones. Where compared with another copy, unresolved V genes explain less than half of these, and the others have no known cause. V and J calls and clone size are copied from that table; D and trimming were computed from the DNA. The sample table records roughly 180,000 clones; just under 80% of these occur just once. The ten largest clones add up to 1.5% to 2% of the sample.

The sequence was obtained from a woman under 40 in good health and CMV-seronegative. The V and J segments used are TRBV7-2 and TRBJ2-1, with 12 bases in between that match TRBD2. The specimen was PBMCs. The DNA reads as follows: TGTGCCAGCAGCTCGCTAGCGGGGGGGCCGTACAATGAGCAGTTCTTC. This gives the protein CASSSLAGGPYNEQFF.